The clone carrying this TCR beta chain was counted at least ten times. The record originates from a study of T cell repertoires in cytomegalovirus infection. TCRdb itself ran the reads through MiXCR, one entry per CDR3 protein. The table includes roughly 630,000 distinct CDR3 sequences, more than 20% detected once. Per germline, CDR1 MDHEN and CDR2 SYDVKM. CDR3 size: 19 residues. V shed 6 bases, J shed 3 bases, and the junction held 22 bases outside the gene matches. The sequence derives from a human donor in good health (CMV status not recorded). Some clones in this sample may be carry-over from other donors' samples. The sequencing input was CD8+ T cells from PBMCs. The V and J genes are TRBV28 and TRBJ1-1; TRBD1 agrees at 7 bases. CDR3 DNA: TGTGCCAGCAGATCCTCCCGGGACAGATTCCTAAACGGGCACACTGAAGCTTTCTTT. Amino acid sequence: CASRSSRDRFLNGHTEAFF.